A selection of T cell receptor beta chains follows, all from one sample in a study of yellow fever vaccine responses in identical twins. From the RT-PCR reads, TCRdb called clonotypes with MiXCR, one entry per CDR3 protein. The sample lists about 20,000 distinct CDR3 sequences; roughly three quarters were seen once. The sample was T cells from blood (PBMCs), unsorted or a sorted subset (not recorded which), taken before or after yellow fever vaccination (not recorded which). These receptors originate from a woman under 30 who received the yellow fever vaccine. CDR3s include the opening cysteine and the closing phenylalanine or tryptophan. D genes are given only for firm matches. Rows give clone size only sometimes, using once, few, many, or a class for an expanded clone.

d_call: TRBD1
clone_size: NA
j_call: TRBJ2-3
v_call: TRBV19
cdr3_nt: TGTGCCAGTAGGGAGGACAGGAGGAGCACAGATACGCAGTATTTT
cdr3_aa: CASREDRRSTDTQYF

d_call: NA
clone_size: NA
j_call: TRBJ2-1
v_call: TRBV28
cdr3_nt: TGTGCCGCCCGACAGCGAACCTACAATGAGCAGTTCTTC
cdr3_aa: CAARQRTYNEQFF

d_call: NA
clone_size: once
j_call: TRBJ2-1
v_call: TRBV29-1
cdr3_nt: TGCAGCGTTGGACGGTACAATGAGCAGTTCTTC
cdr3_aa: CSVGRYNEQFF

d_call: TRBD1
clone_size: NA
j_call: TRBJ2-1
v_call: TRBV2
cdr3_nt: TGTGCCAGCAGGGGACAGGAGAACTACAATGAGCAGTTCTTC
cdr3_aa: CASRGQENYNEQFF

d_call: NA
clone_size: NA
j_call: TRBJ2-7
v_call: TRBV13
cdr3_nt: TGTGCCAGCAGGCCGCAGGGCGGAAGCTCCTACGAGCAGTACTTC
cdr3_aa: CASRPQGGSSYEQYF

d_call: TRBD2
clone_size: NA
j_call: TRBJ2-3
v_call: TRBV11-1
cdr3_nt: TGTGCCAGCAGCCAGACTAGCAGTAGCACAGATACGCAGTATTTT
cdr3_aa: CASSQTSSSTDTQYF

d_call: NA
clone_size: NA
j_call: TRBJ2-7
v_call: TRBV28
cdr3_nt: TGTGCCAGCAGTTTGTTTGGCGAGCAGTACTTC
cdr3_aa: CASSLFGEQYF

d_call: NA
clone_size: NA
j_call: TRBJ2-1
v_call: TRBV27
cdr3_nt: TGTGCCAGCAGTCCGCGGGCTAACGTCAATGAGCAGTTCTTC
cdr3_aa: CASSPRANVNEQFF

d_call: NA
clone_size: NA
j_call: TRBJ2-7
v_call: TRBV12-5
cdr3_nt: TGTGCTAGTGGTTTGGGGCAGGGAAGGTTCCTCGAGAACGAGCAGTACTTC
cdr3_aa: CASGLGQGRFLENEQYF

d_call: NA
clone_size: NA
j_call: TRBJ2-3
v_call: TRBV6-1
cdr3_nt: TGTGCCAGCAGTGAACTTATCGGGGGAAGAAGCACAGATACGCAGTATTTT
cdr3_aa: CASSELIGGRSTDTQYF

d_call: NA
clone_size: NA
j_call: TRBJ2-7
v_call: TRBV6-1
cdr3_nt: TGTGCCAGCAGTGCAAGTGCTATCTACGAGCAGTACTTC
cdr3_aa: CASSASAIYEQYF

d_call: TRBD1
clone_size: NA
j_call: TRBJ1-6
v_call: TRBV5-6
cdr3_nt: TGTGCCAGCAGCCAAGGACAGGGTGACTCACCCCTCCACTTT
cdr3_aa: CASSQGQGDSPLHF

d_call: NA
clone_size: NA
j_call: TRBJ2-4
v_call: TRBV9
cdr3_nt: TGTGCCAGCAGCGTAGAACCAACAGCGGAAAACATTCAGTACTTC
cdr3_aa: CASSVEPTAENIQYF

d_call: TRBD2
clone_size: NA
j_call: TRBJ2-3
v_call: TRBV11-2
cdr3_nt: TGTGCCAGCAGCTTAGAACTCGGGACTAGTTTAGCAGATACGCAGTATTTT
cdr3_aa: CASSLELGTSLADTQYF

d_call: TRBD2
clone_size: NA
j_call: TRBJ2-1
v_call: TRBV2
cdr3_nt: TGTGCCAGCGTAGCGGGAGTTCAGCAGTTCTTC
cdr3_aa: CASVAGVQQFF

d_call: TRBD2
clone_size: NA
j_call: TRBJ2-1
v_call: TRBV12-3/TRBV12-4
cdr3_nt: TGTGCCAGCAGCCGGTCCCTAGCGGGTTACAATGAGCAGTTCTTC
cdr3_aa: CASSRSLAGYNEQFF

d_call: NA
clone_size: few
j_call: TRBJ1-3
v_call: TRBV4-1
cdr3_nt: TGCGCCAGCAGCCCTGGAAGTCTAAACTCTGGAAACACCATATATTTT
cdr3_aa: CASSPGSLNSGNTIYF

d_call: NA
clone_size: NA
j_call: TRBJ2-5
v_call: TRBV29-1
cdr3_nt: TGCAGCGCACAGGGTTTGGGGGAGACCCAGTACTTC
cdr3_aa: CSAQGLGETQYF

d_call: NA
clone_size: NA
j_call: TRBJ1-1
v_call: TRBV2
cdr3_nt: TGTGCCAGCAGGAGGGAGGGATCCACTGAAGCTTTCTTT
cdr3_aa: CASRREGSTEAFF

d_call: TRBD1
clone_size: few
j_call: TRBJ1-6
v_call: TRBV5-1
cdr3_nt: TGCGCCAGCAGCTTTGCCCCGACAGGGAATAATTCACCCCTCCACTTT
cdr3_aa: CASSFAPTGNNSPLHF

d_call: NA
clone_size: NA
j_call: TRBJ2-7
v_call: TRBV20-1
cdr3_nt: TGCAGTGCCCGGCGAGCTGACGAGCAGTACTTC
cdr3_aa: CSARRADEQYF

d_call: NA
clone_size: NA
j_call: TRBJ2-7
v_call: TRBV11-3
cdr3_nt: TGTGCCAGCAGCCAGGGTGTTGGGAATAAGGCGAGGGGCGAGCAGTACTTC
cdr3_aa: CASSQGVGNKARGEQYF

d_call: NA
clone_size: NA
j_call: TRBJ1-2
v_call: TRBV12-3/TRBV12-4
cdr3_nt: TGTGCCAGCAGCCCCAGCATCCTCTATGGCTACACCTTC
cdr3_aa: CASSPSILYGYTF

d_call: NA
clone_size: NA
j_call: TRBJ1-1
v_call: TRBV2
cdr3_nt: TGTGCCAGCAGTAGGGACACCGTGAACACTGAAGCTTTCTTT
cdr3_aa: CASSRDTVNTEAFF

d_call: TRBD2
clone_size: once
j_call: TRBJ2-7
v_call: TRBV3-1
cdr3_nt: TGTGCCAGCAGCCAAGTTCGACTAGCGGGTAACTACGAGCAGTACTTC
cdr3_aa: CASSQVRLAGNYEQYF

d_call: NA
clone_size: NA
j_call: TRBJ2-5
v_call: TRBV23-1
cdr3_nt: TGCGCCAGCAGTCAATCGAGGGGGGAGACCCAGTACTTC
cdr3_aa: CASSQSRGETQYF

d_call: NA
clone_size: NA
j_call: TRBJ2-3
v_call: TRBV15
cdr3_nt: TGTGCCACCAGCAGAGGAGGTGGGCGCAGGGGCACAGATACGCAGTATTTT
cdr3_aa: CATSRGGGRRGTDTQYF

d_call: NA
clone_size: NA
j_call: TRBJ2-7
v_call: TRBV29-1
cdr3_nt: TGCAGCGCCCGAATCTTGGAGGCGGTCGGATACGAGCAGTACTTC
cdr3_aa: CSARILEAVGYEQYF

d_call: NA
clone_size: NA
j_call: TRBJ2-1
v_call: TRBV4-1
cdr3_nt: TGCGCCAGCAGCCAAGATACCTCGCGGAGGGGAGACAATGAGCAGTTCTTC
cdr3_aa: CASSQDTSRRGDNEQFF

d_call: NA
clone_size: few
j_call: TRBJ1-2
v_call: TRBV2
cdr3_nt: TGTGCCAGCAGTGGCAGGGAGGGGAATTATGGCTACACCTTC
cdr3_aa: CASSGREGNYGYTF

d_call: TRBD2
clone_size: NA
j_call: TRBJ2-1
v_call: TRBV15
cdr3_nt: TGTGCCACCAGCAGCACTAGCGGGAGTTTATTCGAGCAGTTCTTC
cdr3_aa: CATSSTSGSLFEQFF

d_call: NA
clone_size: NA
j_call: TRBJ2-7
v_call: TRBV4-3
cdr3_nt: TGCGCCAGCAGCCCTCCGGGACAATACGAGCAGTACTTC
cdr3_aa: CASSPPGQYEQYF

d_call: NA
clone_size: NA
j_call: TRBJ2-7
v_call: TRBV2
cdr3_nt: TGTGCCAGCAAAAGCGAGCGGGAACAGGGGTACGAGCAGTACTTC
cdr3_aa: CASKSEREQGYEQYF

d_call: NA
clone_size: NA
j_call: TRBJ2-1
v_call: TRBV27
cdr3_nt: TGTGCCAGCAGTCTTCGGCGCGGCAATGAGCAGTTCTTC
cdr3_aa: CASSLRRGNEQFF

d_call: TRBD1
clone_size: NA
j_call: TRBJ1-2
v_call: TRBV13
cdr3_nt: TGTGCCAGCACCTTAACAGGGGCCCGCGGCTACACCTTC
cdr3_aa: CASTLTGARGYTF

d_call: TRBD2
clone_size: few
j_call: TRBJ2-1
v_call: TRBV20-1
cdr3_nt: TGCAGTGCTAGAGTTCTCGCTAGCGGACAGCAGTTCTTC
cdr3_aa: CSARVLASGQQFF

d_call: NA
clone_size: few
j_call: TRBJ1-1
v_call: TRBV15
cdr3_nt: TGTGCCACCGGCTCCGGCAGGGACACTGAAGCTTTCTTT
cdr3_aa: CATGSGRDTEAFF

d_call: TRBD1
clone_size: NA
j_call: TRBJ1-2
v_call: TRBV20-1
cdr3_nt: TGCAGTGCTAGAGGACCCCCCGGACAGGGGAGAGACTATGGCTACACCTTC
cdr3_aa: CSARGPPGQGRDYGYTF

d_call: NA
clone_size: NA
j_call: TRBJ1-6
v_call: TRBV12-3/TRBV12-4
cdr3_nt: TGTGCCAGCACCTTAGTTGGGGATTCACCCCTCCACTTT
cdr3_aa: CASTLVGDSPLHF

d_call: NA
clone_size: NA
j_call: TRBJ1-5
v_call: TRBV27
cdr3_nt: TGTGCCAGCAGTTTATTTTCAGGGGGCAATCAGCCCCAGCATTTT
cdr3_aa: CASSLFSGGNQPQHF

d_call: NA
clone_size: NA
j_call: TRBJ1-1
v_call: TRBV2
cdr3_nt: TGTGCCAGCAGGAGGACGGCGAACACTGAAGCTTTCTTT
cdr3_aa: CASRRTANTEAFF

d_call: TRBD2
clone_size: NA
j_call: TRBJ2-1
v_call: TRBV24-1
cdr3_nt: TGTGCCACCAGTGACCCGACTAGCGGGGGATACAATGAGCAGTTCTTC
cdr3_aa: CATSDPTSGGYNEQFF

d_call: NA
clone_size: NA
j_call: TRBJ1-2
v_call: TRBV12-3/TRBV12-4
cdr3_nt: TGTGCCAGCAGTTTTAAACAGGGTGCTCCTTATGGCTACACCTTC
cdr3_aa: CASSFKQGAPYGYTF

d_call: TRBD1
clone_size: few
j_call: TRBJ1-1
v_call: TRBV28
cdr3_nt: TGTGCCAGCAGACCTCCACCGGGACAGGGATCGGGAAACACTGAAGCTTTCTTT
cdr3_aa: CASRPPPGQGSGNTEAFF